Below, 3 T cell receptor beta chains from the same sample are listed, as sequenced in a study of OX40 agonist ivuxolimab in advanced cancers. Sequenced by immunoSEQ multiplex PCR; TCRdb stores in-frame clones only, minus some. The table shows 35,000 to 40,000 clones, with around 82% occurring only once. The sequenced sample was CD4+ or CD8+ T cells sorted from blood, obtained in a trial of the OX40 agonist ivuxolimab. The receptors come from an adult with an advanced solid tumor such as melanoma, head and neck, liver or kidney cancer.

This chain connects TRBV12-5 to TRBJ1-3; D not certain. This CDR3 is 15 amino acids long. V lost 1 base, J lost 8 bases, and 15 bases lay in between. Germline CDR1 is LGHNT and CDR2 is FRNRAP. The CDR3 DNA sequence: TGTGCTAGTGGTTTGGATAGGAGTAGTAGGGACACCATATATTTT. Translating gives CASGLDRSSRDTIYF. Full variable domain (remainder filled in from reference TRBV12-5 and TRBJ1-3): DARVTQTPRHKVTEMGQEVTMRCQPILGHNTVFWYRQTMMQGLELLAYFRNRAPLDDSGMPKDRFSAEMPDATLATLKIQPSEPRDSAVYFCASGLDRSSRDTIYFGEGSWLTVV.

This rearrangement joins TRBV27 to TRBJ1-1; D is ambiguous. Trimming took 0 bases from V and 4 from J, leaving 6 bases between them. Germline values: CDR1 MNHEY, CDR2 SMNVEV (reference sequence). CDR3 length equals 13 residues. The CDR3 bases are TGTGCCAGCAGTTTATCGAGGTTCACTGAAGCTTTCTTT. Translation: CASSLSRFTEAFF.

V and J are TRBV9 and TRBJ2-2; no firm D call. Germline CDR1 reads SGDLS; CDR2 reads YYNGEE. The CDR3 contains 13 residues. Trimming took 2 bases from V and 5 from J, leaving 7 bases between them. This chain's CDR3 is CASSVLGTGELFF. The CDR3 region has the DNA TGTGCCAGCAGCGTCCTGGGGACCGGGGAGCTGTTTTTT.